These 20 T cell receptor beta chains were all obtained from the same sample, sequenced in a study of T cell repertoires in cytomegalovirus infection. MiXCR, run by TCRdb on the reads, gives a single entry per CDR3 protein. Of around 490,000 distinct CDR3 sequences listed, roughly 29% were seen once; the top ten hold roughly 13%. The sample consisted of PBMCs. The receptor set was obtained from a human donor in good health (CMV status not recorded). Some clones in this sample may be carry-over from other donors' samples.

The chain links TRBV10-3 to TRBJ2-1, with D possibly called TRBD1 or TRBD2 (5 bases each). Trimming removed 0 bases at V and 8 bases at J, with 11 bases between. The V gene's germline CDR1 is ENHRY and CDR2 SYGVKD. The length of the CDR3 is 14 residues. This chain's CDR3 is CAISESVMGDEQFF. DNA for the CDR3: TGTGCCATCAGTGAGTCGGTAATGGGGGATGAGCAGTTCTTC.

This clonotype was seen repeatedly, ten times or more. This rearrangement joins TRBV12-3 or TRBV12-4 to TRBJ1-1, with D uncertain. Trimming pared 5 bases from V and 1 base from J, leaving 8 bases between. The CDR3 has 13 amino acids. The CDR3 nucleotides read TGTGCCAGCAGTCTACGAGCGAACACTGAAGCTTTCTTT. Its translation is CASSLRANTEAFF.

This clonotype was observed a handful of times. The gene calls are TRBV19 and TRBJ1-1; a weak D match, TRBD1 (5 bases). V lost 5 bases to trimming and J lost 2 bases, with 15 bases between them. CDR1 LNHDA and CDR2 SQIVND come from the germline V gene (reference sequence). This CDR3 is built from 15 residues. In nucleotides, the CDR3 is TGTGCCAGTAGTGCAAGAGGGGATAAAAACACTGAAGCTTTCTTT. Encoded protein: CASSARGDKNTEAFF.

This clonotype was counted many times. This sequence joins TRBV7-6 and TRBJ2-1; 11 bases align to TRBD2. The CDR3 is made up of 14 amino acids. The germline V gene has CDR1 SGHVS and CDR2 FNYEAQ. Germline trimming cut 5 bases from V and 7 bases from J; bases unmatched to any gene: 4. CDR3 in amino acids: CASSRIAGGNEQFF. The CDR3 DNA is TGTGCCAGCAGCCGAATAGCGGGAGGGAATGAGCAGTTCTTC. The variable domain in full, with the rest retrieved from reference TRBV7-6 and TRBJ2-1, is GAGVSQSPRYKVTKRGQDVALRCDPISGHVSLYWYRQALGQGPEFLTYFNYEAQQDKSGLPNDRFSAERPEGSISTLTIQRTEQRDSAMYRCASSRIAGGNEQFFGPGTRLTVL.

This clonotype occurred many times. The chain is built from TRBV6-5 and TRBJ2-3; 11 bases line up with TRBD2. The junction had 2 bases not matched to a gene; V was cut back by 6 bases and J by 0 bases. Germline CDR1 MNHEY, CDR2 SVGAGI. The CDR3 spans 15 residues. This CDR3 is CASRGTSGSTDTQYF. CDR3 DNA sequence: TGTGCCAGCAGAGGGACTAGCGGCAGCACAGATACGCAGTATTTT.

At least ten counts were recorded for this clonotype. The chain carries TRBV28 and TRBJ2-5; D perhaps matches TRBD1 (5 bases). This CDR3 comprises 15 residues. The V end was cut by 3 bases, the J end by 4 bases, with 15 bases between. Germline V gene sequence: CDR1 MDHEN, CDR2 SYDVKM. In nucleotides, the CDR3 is TGTGCCAGCAGTTTGTGGGAAGGGGCTCGAGAGACCCAGTACTTC. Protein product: CASSLWEGARETQYF.

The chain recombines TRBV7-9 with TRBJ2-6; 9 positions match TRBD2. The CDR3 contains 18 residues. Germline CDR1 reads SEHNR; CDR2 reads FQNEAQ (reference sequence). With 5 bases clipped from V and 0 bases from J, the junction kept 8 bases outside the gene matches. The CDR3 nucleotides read TGTGCCAGCAGCCCCAGGACTAGCGCTTACTCTGGGGCCAACGTCCTGACTTTC. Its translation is CASSPRTSAYSGANVLTF.

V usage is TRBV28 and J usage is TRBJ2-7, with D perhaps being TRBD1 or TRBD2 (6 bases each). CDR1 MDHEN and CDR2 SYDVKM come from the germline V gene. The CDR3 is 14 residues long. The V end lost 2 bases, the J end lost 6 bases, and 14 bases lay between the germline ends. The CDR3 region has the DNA TGTGCCAGCAGTTTAACAGGGACGGGGGCCGAGCAGTACTTC. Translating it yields CASSLTGTGAEQYF.

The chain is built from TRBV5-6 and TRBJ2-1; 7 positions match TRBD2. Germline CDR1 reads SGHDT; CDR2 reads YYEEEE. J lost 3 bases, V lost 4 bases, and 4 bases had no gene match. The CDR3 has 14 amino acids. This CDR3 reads CASSELAYYNEQFF. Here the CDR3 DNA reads TGTGCCAGCAGCGAACTAGCGTACTACAATGAGCAGTTCTTC.

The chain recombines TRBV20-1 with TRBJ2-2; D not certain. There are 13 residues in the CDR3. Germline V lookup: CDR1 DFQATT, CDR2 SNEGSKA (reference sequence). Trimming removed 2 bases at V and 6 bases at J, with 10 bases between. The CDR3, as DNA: TGCAGTGCTAGAAAAACGTGGGCCGGGGAGCTGTTTTTT. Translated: CSARKTWAGELFF.

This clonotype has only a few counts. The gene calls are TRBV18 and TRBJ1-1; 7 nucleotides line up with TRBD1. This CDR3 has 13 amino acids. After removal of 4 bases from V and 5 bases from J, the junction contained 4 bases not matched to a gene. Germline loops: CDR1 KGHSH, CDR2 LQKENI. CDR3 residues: CASSQGQVTEAFF. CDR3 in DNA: TGTGCCAGCTCACAAGGACAGGTTACTGAAGCTTTCTTT. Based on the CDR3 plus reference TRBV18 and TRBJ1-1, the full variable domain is NAGVMQNPRHLVRRRGQEARLRCSPMKGHSHVYWYRQLPEEGLKFMVYLQKENIIDESGMPKERFSAEFPKEGPSILRIQQVVRGDSAAYFCASSQGQVTEAFFGQGTRLTVV.

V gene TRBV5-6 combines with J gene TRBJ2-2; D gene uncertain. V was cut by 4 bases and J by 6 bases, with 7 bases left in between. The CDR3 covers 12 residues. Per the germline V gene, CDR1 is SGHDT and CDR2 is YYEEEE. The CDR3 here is CASSQYAGELFF. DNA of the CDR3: TGTGCCAGCAGCCAGTACGCCGGGGAGCTGTTTTTT. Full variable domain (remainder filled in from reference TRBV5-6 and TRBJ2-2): DAGVTQSPTHLIKTRGQQVTLRCSPKSGHDTVSWYQQALGQGPQFIFQYYEEEERQRGNFPDRFSGHQFPNYSSELNVNALLLGDSALYLCASSQYAGELFFGEGSRLTVL.

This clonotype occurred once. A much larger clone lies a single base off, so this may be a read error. CDR3 in amino acids: CASSLSRTGGYHGYTF. In DNA, the CDR3 is TGTGCCAGCAGCCTATCTCGGACAGGGGGGTATCATGGCTACACCTTC. This chain links TRBV7-2 with TRBJ1-2, with 10 bases matching TRBD1. CDR3 length: 16 residues. CDR1 is SGHTA, CDR2 FQGNSA, per germline. V was clipped by 5 bases and J by 6 bases; unmatched bases: 12. The full variable domain, completed using reference TRBV7-2 and TRBJ1-2, is GAGVSQSPSNKVTEKGKDVELRCDPISGHTALYWYRQSLGQGLEFLIYFQGNSAPDKSGLPSDRFSAERTGGSVSTLTIQRTQQEDSAVYLCASSLSRTGGYHGYTFGSGTRLTVV.

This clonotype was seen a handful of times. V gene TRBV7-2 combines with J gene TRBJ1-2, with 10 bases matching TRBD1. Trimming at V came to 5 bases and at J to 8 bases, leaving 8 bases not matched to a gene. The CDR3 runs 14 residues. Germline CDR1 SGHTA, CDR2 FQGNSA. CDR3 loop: CASSQIDRGRGYTF. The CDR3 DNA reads TGTGCCAGCAGCCAGATAGACAGGGGGCGGGGCTACACCTTC.

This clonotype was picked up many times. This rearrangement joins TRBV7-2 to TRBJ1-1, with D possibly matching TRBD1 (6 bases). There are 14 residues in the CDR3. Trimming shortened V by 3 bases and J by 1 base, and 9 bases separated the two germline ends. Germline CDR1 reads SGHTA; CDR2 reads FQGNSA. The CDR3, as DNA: TGTGCCAGCAGCTTTTGGACAGAGAACACTGAAGCTTTCTTT. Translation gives CASSFWTENTEAFF. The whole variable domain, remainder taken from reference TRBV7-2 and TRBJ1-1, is GAGVSQSPSNKVTEKGKDVELRCDPISGHTALYWYRQSLGQGLEFLIYFQGNSAPDKSGLPSDRFSAERTGGSVSTLTIQRTQQEDSAVYLCASSFWTENTEAFFGQGTRLTVV.

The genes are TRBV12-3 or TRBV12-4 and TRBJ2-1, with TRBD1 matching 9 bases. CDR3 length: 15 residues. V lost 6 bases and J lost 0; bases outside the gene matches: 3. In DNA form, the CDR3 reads TGTGCCAGCAGAGGACAGGGGTCCTCCTACAATGAGCAGTTCTTC. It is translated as CASRGQGSSYNEQFF.

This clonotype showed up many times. The DNA for the CDR3 is TGTGCCAGCAATCGAATCCTAGCGGGAGGCACAGATACGCAGTATTTT. Its translation: CASNRILAGGTDTQYF. V usage is TRBV7-2 and J usage is TRBJ2-3, with 10 bases that match TRBD2. The CDR3 totals 16 residues. Germline loops: CDR1 SGHTA, CDR2 FQGNSA. V shed 7 bases and J 1 base; nucleotides not matched to a gene: 8.

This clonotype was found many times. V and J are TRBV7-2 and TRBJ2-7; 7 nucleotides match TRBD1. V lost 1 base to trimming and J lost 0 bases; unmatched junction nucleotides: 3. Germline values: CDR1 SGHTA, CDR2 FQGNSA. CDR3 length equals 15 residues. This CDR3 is CASSLVPGGSYEQYF. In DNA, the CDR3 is TGTGCCAGCAGCTTAGTCCCAGGGGGCTCCTACGAGCAGTACTTC. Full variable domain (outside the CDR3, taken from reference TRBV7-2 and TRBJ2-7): GAGVSQSPSNKVTEKGKDVELRCDPISGHTALYWYRQSLGQGLEFLIYFQGNSAPDKSGLPSDRFSAERTGGSVSTLTIQRTQQEDSAVYLCASSLVPGGSYEQYFGPGTRLTVT.

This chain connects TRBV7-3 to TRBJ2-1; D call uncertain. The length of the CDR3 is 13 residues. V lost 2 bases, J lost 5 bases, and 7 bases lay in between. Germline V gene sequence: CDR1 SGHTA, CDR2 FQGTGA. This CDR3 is CASSLFRDNEQFF. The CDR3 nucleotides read TGTGCCAGCAGCTTATTTCGGGACAATGAGCAGTTCTTC.

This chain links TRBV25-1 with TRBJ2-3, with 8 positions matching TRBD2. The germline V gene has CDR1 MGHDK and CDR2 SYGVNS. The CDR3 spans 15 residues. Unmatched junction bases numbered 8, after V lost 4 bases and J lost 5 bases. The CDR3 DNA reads TGTGCCAGCAGTGTTACTAGCGGATGGGGAGATACGCAGTATTTT. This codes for CASSVTSGWGDTQYF.